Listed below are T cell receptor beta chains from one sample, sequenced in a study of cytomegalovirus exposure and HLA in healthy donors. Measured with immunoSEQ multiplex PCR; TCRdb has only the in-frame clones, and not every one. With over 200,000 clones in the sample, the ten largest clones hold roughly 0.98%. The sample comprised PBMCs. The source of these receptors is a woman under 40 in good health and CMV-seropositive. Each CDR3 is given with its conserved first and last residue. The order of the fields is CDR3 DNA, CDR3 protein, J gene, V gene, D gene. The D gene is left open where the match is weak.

TGTGCCAGCACCCCCCTGCGAGGGAGAGGTTACAATGAGCAGTTCTTC | CASTPLRGRGYNEQFF | TRBJ2-1 | TRBV11-2 | -
TGTGCCAGCCGGAGCTCTGGGGCCAACGTCCTGACTTTC | CASRSSGANVLTF | TRBJ2-6 | TRBV28 | -
TGTGCCAGCAGCCGGACTCCAGATACGCAGTATTTT | CASSRTPDTQYF | TRBJ2-3 | TRBV2 | -
TGTGCCAGCAGTTACCAGACAGGGAATTACGAGCAGTACTTC | CASSYQTGNYEQYF | TRBJ2-7 | TRBV6-5 | TRBD1
TGCGCCAGCAGCCAAGATGGGACTAGCGGCTTTGAGCAGTACTTC | CASSQDGTSGFEQYF | TRBJ2-7 | TRBV4-3 | TRBD2
TGTGCCTGGAGGAGACACCCGAACACTGAAGCTTTCTTT | CAWRRHPNTEAFF | TRBJ1-1 | TRBV30 | -
TGTGCCAGCAGCTGGCGGGGGGAGCCTGTAAGCACAGATACGCAGTATTTT | CASSWRGEPVSTDTQYF | TRBJ2-3 | TRBV5-6 | TRBD2
TGCGCCAGCCAGGGACTAGCGGGGGGCTTGAACACCGGGGAGCTGTTTTTT | CASQGLAGGLNTGELFF | TRBJ2-2 | TRBV5-1 | TRBD2
TGTGCTAGTGGTTCCGCTGGGGGGTGGCGGGCCGGGGAGCTGTTTTTT | CASGSAGGWRAGELFF | TRBJ2-2 | TRBV12-5 | -
TGCGCCAGCAGCCCCAGACTAGCGGGAGAAGATACGCAGTATTTT | CASSPRLAGEDTQYF | TRBJ2-3 | TRBV4-3 | TRBD2
TGTGCCAGCAGTTTTGGCCTCTATGGCTACACCTTC | CASSFGLYGYTF | TRBJ1-2 | TRBV28 | -
TGTGCCAGCAAGACCGGGAACACAGATACGCAGTATTTT | CASKTGNTDTQYF | TRBJ2-3 | TRBV9 | -
TGTGCCAGCAGCGTAGGAGGCGGGAGTGTGTACGAGCAGTACTTC | CASSVGGGSVYEQYF | TRBJ2-7 | TRBV9 | TRBD2
TGTGCCAGCAGTTTAAGCGTGAGTTCCTACAATGAGCAGTTCTTC | CASSLSVSSYNEQFF | TRBJ2-1 | TRBV27 | -
TGTGCCTGGAGTAGGGGTGGCGAGCAGCCCCAGCATTTT | CAWSRGGEQPQHF | TRBJ1-5 | TRBV30 | -
TGTGCCAGCAGAGTCCCGGGAGGCGGGGAGACCCAGTACTTC | CASRVPGGGETQYF | TRBJ2-5 | TRBV7-2 | TRBD2
TGTGCCAGCGCCGGGGCTAGCGGGAGAGGAGAGACCCAGTACTTC | CASAGASGRGETQYF | TRBJ2-5 | TRBV6-5 | TRBD2